This entry describes one T cell receptor (beta chain). Its antigen remains unknown. The authors made the TRB cDNA libraries by 5' RACE using UMI labels. Following a re-call of the 5' RACE reads, TCRdb has one entry per CDR3 protein and lacks DNA. The sample table includes some 22,000 distinct CDR3 sequences. The sample originates from a study of CXCR3-negative and CXCR3-positive naive CD8 T cells. The overall study: A total of 150 million or so TRB reads was generated, with about 1.5 +/- 0.3 million per library. Regarding the study as a whole: Similar TRBV-TRBJ gene usage was seen in naive CXCR3-negative and CXCR3-positive cells, but not in memory cells.

The CDR3 consists of 12 residues. Germline CDR1 is MNHEY and CDR2 is SVGAGI. V is TRBV6-5 and J is TRBJ2-5; lacking DNA, the TRBD1 call made by TCRdb goes unchecked. Input material: memory CD8+ T cells from blood. The sequence came from a human donor in good health. Some clones in this sample may be carry-over from other donors' samples. The chain's CDR3 is CASSYGGVAQYF.